Described below is a single T cell receptor beta chain sequence and its context. The junction departs from the called germline gene at one end, perhaps through a read error. This specimen comes from a study of shared clonotypes between healthy human individuals. Across the study: Each donor's CD8 memory used one plate, CD8 naive two, each CD4 subset three.

Using immunoSEQ multiplex PCR, the repertoire was profiled, and TCRdb retains in-frame clones only, with some absent. This table has about 2.2 million clones, about 92% appearing once. Naivety among CD8 cells was defined by CD45RO negativity and positive CCR7 selection, thereby excluding terminally differentiated effector memory CD45RA+ cells. Healthy HIV-negative adults without recent acute infections or vaccinations served as donors. The TCR originated in a man younger than 35 in good health. Some clones in this sample may be carry-over from other donors' samples. Sequencing was carried out using naive CD8+ T cells from PBMCs.

The CDR3 loop is CASSLVFGPIF. The CDR3 DNA reads as TGTGCCAGCAGCTTAGTATTTGGACCTATCTTC. This chain links TRBV7-2 with TRBJ1-2; no definite D call. CDR1 and CDR2 (germline): SGHTA, FQGNSA. This CDR3 spans 11 amino acids.